This T cell receptor beta chain was observed in a study of CD8+ T cells in alopecia areata. Study as a whole: Treatment of the treated patients consisted of oral tofacitinib, 5 to 10 mg twice daily. A 6-month off-drug phase came after tofacitinib, which had lasted 6 to 18 months.

Following RNA extraction, reverse transcription yielded cDNA that acted as the sequencing template. Profiled with immunoSEQ multiplex PCR; TCRdb holds only in-frame clones, not every one. Of about 160,000 clones listed, more than 75% are singletons. V lost 1 base and J lost 4, with 14 bases in between. CDR1 and CDR2 (germline): GTSNPN, SVGIG (reference sequence). CDR3 size: 14 residues. Study outcomes and limitations: Sharing of TCRs across patients appeared less clear than in mice, possibly for HLA-related reasons.

A remark on this clone: Its cognate antigen is unknown.

V gene TRBV30 combines with J gene TRBJ2-7; a possible D gene is TRBD1 (5 bases). The receptor comes from a human donor with alopecia areata. Sequenced material: CD8+ T cells sorted from blood, taken at week 0. The CDR3 DNA reads as TGTGCCTGGAGTGATGGCGCAAGGACATACGAGCAGTACTTC. Translated: CAWSDGARTYEQYF.